Listed below are T cell receptor beta chains from one sample, sequenced in a study of graft-versus-host responses after intestinal transplantation. The antigens of these receptors remain unknown. TCRdb's copy holds only in-frame clones and misses some; the assay was immunoSEQ multiplex PCR. The table shows about 78,000 clones, with roughly 87% occurring only once. Sequenced material: unstimulated CD8+ T cells sorted from spleen or lymph node cells, taken before transplant. The receptors shown here come from a human donor who was the organ donor for an intestinal transplant. The CDR3 runs from the conserved cysteine through the conserved F or W. The D gene is left open where the match is weak. Rows give clone size only sometimes, using once, few, many, or a class for an expanded clone.

.	TRBV30	TRBJ2-1	.	TGTGCCTGGGGGAACAATTACAATGAGCAGTTCTTC	CAWGNNYNEQFF
.	TRBV4-1	TRBJ1-2	few	TGCGCCAGCAGCCACAATAACTATGGCTACACCTTC	CASSHNNYGYTF
TRBD1	TRBV28	TRBJ2-5	.	TGTGCCAGCAGTTTAAGGGGGCTTTGGGAGACCCAGTACTTC	CASSLRGLWETQYF
.	TRBV29-1	TRBJ2-7	.	TGCAGCGTTGAAGCGGCAGGGCGGCAGTACGAGCAGTACTTC	CSVEAAGRQYEQYF
.	TRBV20-1	TRBJ2-7	.	TGCAGTGCTAGAGATTTCGGCGAGCAGTACTTC	CSARDFGEQYF
TRBD1	TRBV5-1	TRBJ1-1	once	TGCGCCAGCAGCCCGCTGACAGGGGAGGGGACTGAAGCTTTCTTT	CASSPLTGEGTEAFF
TRBD2	TRBV10-1	TRBJ2-2	.	TGCGCCAGCAGCCCAGTACGCGGGGGGGCCGCGGAGCTGTTTTTT	CASSPVRGGAAELFF
TRBD2	TRBV28	TRBJ2-7	.	TGTGCCAGCAGTTTAGCGGGGGGTACCTACGAGCAGTACTTC	CASSLAGGTYEQYF
.	TRBV9	TRBJ1-4	.	TGTGCCAGCAGCGTAGAGGGGGGGGCTAATGAAAAACTGTTTTTT	CASSVEGGANEKLFF
TRBD1	TRBV5-4	TRBJ2-3	.	TGTGCCAGCAGCCCGACAGGGTTCGATACGCAGTATTTT	CASSPTGFDTQYF
.	TRBV4-1	TRBJ2-7	.	TGTGCCAGCAGCCAAGTCGCAGGGTTCGCCCACGAGCAGTACTTC	CASSQVAGFAHEQYF
TRBD2	TRBV28	TRBJ2-1	.	TGTGCCAGCAGTCACTGGACTAGCGGGGGGGATGAGCAGTTCTTC	CASSHWTSGGDEQFF
TRBD1	TRBV15	TRBJ2-1	.	TGTGCCACCAGCAGAGGAACAGGGGATCCAAGAGGGAATGAGCAGTTCTTC	CATSRGTGDPRGNEQFF
.	TRBV6-5	TRBJ1-1	.	TGTGCCAGCAGTTACACGGGGGGCCCAAATTCTGAAGCTTTCTTT	CASSYTGGPNSEAFF
TRBD1	TRBV4-1	TRBJ1-6	.	TGTGCCAGCAGCCAAGGGACAGGGGGTAATTCACCCCTCCACTTT	CASSQGTGGNSPLHF
.	TRBV7-7	TRBJ1-6	.	TGTGCCAGCAGCTTAGGGTCCCAGATCCCCAATGATAATTCACCCCTCCACTTT	CASSLGSQIPNDNSPLHF
.	TRBV27	TRBJ2-5	once	TGTGCCAGCAGTTTATTGGGGGGAACTATAGAGACCCAGTACTTC	CASSLLGGTIETQYF
.	TRBV21-1	TRBJ1-2	.	TGTGCCAGCACCCCCCCGGGAGGGAACTATGGCTACACCTTC	CASTPPGGNYGYTF
.	TRBV25-1	TRBJ1-2	.	TGTGCCAGCAGTGATCCAGGAGAATTAGATGGCTACACCTTC	CASSDPGELDGYTF